This T cell receptor (beta chain) was sequenced in a study of beta chain features in type 1 diabetes listed by TCRdb under 2018. Turning to the overall study: Mean age, gender distribution, total cell number and subset yield were not different between patients and healthy donors. The study compared the TCRB repertoires of sorted circulating CD4+ T cell subsets in recently diagnosed type 1 diabetes patients with those in matched healthy donors. Regulatory and stem cell-like memory subsets were obtained from only 8 patients and roughly 8 healthy donors, while naive and central memory subsets were obtained from all 28 donors. A total of approximately 100,000,000 sorted cells were examined across all samples, and the number of cells per subset was strongly correlated with RNA yield. The study at large found these results: HLA sub-analyses involved small numbers of individuals, so any influence of HLA type on TCRB rearrangement remained unresolved. Shorter templates might be favored by PCR, yet because patient and control samples were amplified and corrected together, any such skew would affect both groups equally. In all four CD4+ subsets, TCRB CDR3 length was moderately but significantly shorter in type 1 diabetes patients. Because cDNA rather than genomic DNA was sequenced, highly expressing activated cells could have been over-represented, although no difference in activation and CD3 levels was found between groups. Fewer insertions and more nucleotide deletions at VDJ recombination sites were observed in patients with type 1 diabetes, implying thymic rearrangement abnormalities. The naive, central memory and regulatory TCRB repertoires appeared to resemble one another more closely among patients than among healthy donors.

Trimming leaves V shorter by 2 bases and J shorter by 7 bases, with the junction holding 1 base beyond the gene matches. The germline V gene supplies CDR1 MDHEN and CDR2 SYDVKM. Its CDR3 holds 14 amino acids, cysteine through phenylalanine. The kept DNA is CDR3 alone, 42 bases in frame from the first base. A single peripheral blood draw of about 116 mL on average was collected from each donor into heparinised tubes. Naive, central memory, regulatory and stem cell-like memory CD4+ T cells were sorted on a BD FACSAria II using a panel including CD45RO, CCR7, CD25, CD127, CD95 and CD27. All sorted populations exceeded 95% purity. Right away, PBMCs were isolated by Lymphoprep density gradient centrifugation and were stained directly, with no culture step. So that batch effects would be minimized, each experiment stained and sorted samples in pairs, pairing one healthy donor with one patient. The entire isolated RNA was reverse transcribed using the High Capacity cDNA Reverse Transcription Kit, and thus expressed TCRB transcripts were sequenced. Naive, central memory and regulatory T cell samples underwent deep immunoSEQ sequencing, averaging about 3.57 million total reads per sample. Sorted cells were lysed in RLT buffer, and RNA was extracted using DNase-treated RNeasy Micro or Mini kits according to cell number. To prevent cross-contamination, each cell subset was processed individually, whereas patient and healthy donor samples were processed jointly. The immunoSEQ multiplex PCR was used to amplify TCRB sequences from cDNA, generating 87-bp fragments that spanned the CDR3 region. Sequencing of the amplicons was done on the Illumina HiSeq platform. Regarding the original processing steps: Synthetic template baselines were used to correct PCR bias computationally, reads within Hamming distance 2 were collapsed together, and singletons that could not be merged were discarded. Reads were aligned against IMGT to assign V, D and J genes, CDR3 length and insertions or deletions at six rearrangement sites. Within each subset, clonotype counts were normalized to sorted cell number, after which true diversity and Gini coefficients were computed with the tcR R package. The overlap coefficient, calculated on TCRB nucleotide sequences, was used to measure repertoire sharing. TCRdb mirrors the immuneACCESS table, restricted to in-frame sequences. Some clones are absent from its copies; in checked studies, under half trace to an unresolved V gene, and the reason for the others is unknown. That table supplies the V and J calls and clone size; D and trimming were determined from the DNA. Counted in this sample were more than 120,000 clones; about 13% of them appeared once. The ten largest account for about 1.3% of the sample.

A note on this clone: Its antigen is unknown. No base-level quality is on record; no much larger clone is a single base apart.

The sequence came from a man between 18 and 29 years old with type 1 diabetes. Sequencing used central memory CD4+ T cells from blood. The V and J genes are TRBV28 and TRBJ1-6; 8 of the junction bases match TRBD1. The CDR3 protein is CASSLGDRNSPLHF. The bases are TGTGCCAGCAGTTTAGGGGACAGGAATTCACCCCTCCACTTT.